The table lists the clone carrying this TCR beta chain with many counts. The CDR3 sequence is 14 residues long. Per germline, CDR1 SGHRS and CDR2 YFSETQ. TCRdb processed the 5' RACE reads anew with MiXCR; each CDR3 protein has one entry. The sample records roughly 690,000 distinct CDR3 sequences, around 6% being singletons. The source of the sample is a study of identical twins. The J gene is TRBJ2-7, the V gene TRBV5-1; 10 nucleotides match TRBD1. The source of this sequence is a man aged 18 to 35 in good health. Sample: naive T cells sorted from blood. The CDR3 DNA is TGTGCCAGCAGTTTAGGACAGGGGGGATACGAGCAGTACGTC. This sequence encodes CASSLGQGGYEQYV.